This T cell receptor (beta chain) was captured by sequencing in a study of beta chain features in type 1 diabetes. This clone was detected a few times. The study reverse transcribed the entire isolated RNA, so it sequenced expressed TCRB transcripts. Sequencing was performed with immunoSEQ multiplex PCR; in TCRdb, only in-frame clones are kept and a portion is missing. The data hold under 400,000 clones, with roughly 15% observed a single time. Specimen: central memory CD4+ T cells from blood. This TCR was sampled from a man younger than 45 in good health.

DNA of the CDR3: TGTGCCAGCAGACTTGGGGCCAAAGAGACCCAGTACTTC. This translates into CASRLGAKETQYF. J is TRBJ2-5 and V is TRBV6-5; tentative D call: TRBD1 (5 bases). With 6 bases removed from V and 3 bases from J, the gap between germline ends came to 11 bases. Germline V gives CDR1 MNHEY, CDR2 SVGAGI. The CDR3 spans 13 residues.